This TCR beta chain derives from a study of technical replicates of blood from several donors. Sequencing was performed with immunoSEQ multiplex PCR; in TCRdb, only in-frame clones are kept and a portion is missing. Here the sample spans tens of thousands of clones, about 87% being singletons. The germline V gene has CDR1 SGHTA and CDR2 FQGTGA. With 9 bases removed from V and 5 bases from J, the gap between germline ends came to 22 bases. This CDR3 is built from 15 residues. Sequencing was performed on PBMCs. This receptor was identified in a human donor in good health. Some clones in this sample may be carry-over from other donors' samples. This sequence joins TRBV7-3 and TRBJ1-2, with D uncertain. For the CDR3, the DNA is TGTGCCAGTAGCCTAAGACCCTCCCCGGAGTATGGCTACACCTTC. It specifies CASSLRPSPEYGYTF.